The 6 T cell receptor beta chains given below trace back to one sample, sequenced in a study of shared clonotypes between healthy human individuals. The naive CD8 fraction comprised CD45RO-negative cells positively selected for CCR7 and excluded terminally differentiated effector memory CD45RA+ cells. TCRdb's table, derived via immunoSEQ multiplex PCR, lists solely in-frame clones and lacks some. Of about 2.1 million clones listed, about 93% are singletons. The sample comprised naive CD8+ T cells from PBMCs. The receptors come from a man between 18 and 35 years old in good health. Some clones in this sample may be carry-over from other donors' samples.

The rearrangement joins TRBV27 to TRBJ2-1; weak D call: TRBD2 (5 bases). Germline V gene data show CDR1 as MNHEY and CDR2 as SMNVEV (reference sequence). This CDR3 region has 15 residues. Deletions cut 4 bases from V and 0 bases from J, with 10 bases between. The CDR3 bases are TGTGCCAGCAGTTCACTAGTCGTCTCCTACAATGAGCAGTTCTTC. It yields the protein CASSSLVVSYNEQFF.

The chain carries TRBV29-1 and TRBJ2-1; no reliable D call. This CDR3 comprises 13 residues. Germline V gene lookup returns CDR1 SQVTM and CDR2 ANQGSEA. V dropped 2 bases and J dropped 0 bases, with 5 bases sitting between them. CDR3 nucleotides: TGCAGCGTTGAATGGGACTCCTACAATGAGCAGTTCTTC. It codes for CSVEWDSYNEQFF.

CDR3 DNA: TGCGCCAGCAGCCCCGGGGGTGGGCAGGGAAGCCAGCCCCAGCATTTT. Residues: CASSPGGGQGSQPQHF. The V call is TRBV5-1, the J call TRBJ1-5, with D maybe TRBD1 (5 bases). Trimming cost V 4 bases and J 7 bases, with 21 bases left between them. Germline CDR1 is SGHRS and CDR2 is YFSETQ. CDR3 length: 16 amino acids.

The J gene is TRBJ2-5, the V gene TRBV29-1; D uncertain. The J call is in doubt because the DNA end fits TRBJ2-7 better. This CDR3 contains 10 residues. Germline V gene data show CDR1 as SQVTM and CDR2 as ANQGSEA. CDR3 sequence reads: CSVWAYEQYF. CDR3 nucleotides: TGCAGCGTTTGGGCCTACGAGCAGTACTTC.

The chain is built from TRBV6-4 and TRBJ2-7; TRBD2 agrees at 13 bases. The junction had 11 bases not matched to a gene; V was cut back by 8 bases and J by 4 bases. Germline V gene data show CDR1 as MRHNA and CDR2 as SNTAGT. The CDR3 covers 16 residues. CDR3 sequence reads: CASGITSGRAGYEQYF. The CDR3 DNA follows: TGTGCCAGCGGAATAACTAGCGGGAGGGCCGGGTACGAGCAGTACTTC.

V gene TRBV10-2 combines with J gene TRBJ2-7, with no clear D. V lost 6 bases and J 2 bases, leaving 5 bases between the germline ends. Germline V gene data show CDR1 as WSHSY and CDR2 as SAAADI. The CDR3 consists of 11 residues. The CDR3 here is CASRETYEQYF. The CDR3 coding sequence is TGCGCCAGCAGGGAAACCTACGAGCAGTACTTC.